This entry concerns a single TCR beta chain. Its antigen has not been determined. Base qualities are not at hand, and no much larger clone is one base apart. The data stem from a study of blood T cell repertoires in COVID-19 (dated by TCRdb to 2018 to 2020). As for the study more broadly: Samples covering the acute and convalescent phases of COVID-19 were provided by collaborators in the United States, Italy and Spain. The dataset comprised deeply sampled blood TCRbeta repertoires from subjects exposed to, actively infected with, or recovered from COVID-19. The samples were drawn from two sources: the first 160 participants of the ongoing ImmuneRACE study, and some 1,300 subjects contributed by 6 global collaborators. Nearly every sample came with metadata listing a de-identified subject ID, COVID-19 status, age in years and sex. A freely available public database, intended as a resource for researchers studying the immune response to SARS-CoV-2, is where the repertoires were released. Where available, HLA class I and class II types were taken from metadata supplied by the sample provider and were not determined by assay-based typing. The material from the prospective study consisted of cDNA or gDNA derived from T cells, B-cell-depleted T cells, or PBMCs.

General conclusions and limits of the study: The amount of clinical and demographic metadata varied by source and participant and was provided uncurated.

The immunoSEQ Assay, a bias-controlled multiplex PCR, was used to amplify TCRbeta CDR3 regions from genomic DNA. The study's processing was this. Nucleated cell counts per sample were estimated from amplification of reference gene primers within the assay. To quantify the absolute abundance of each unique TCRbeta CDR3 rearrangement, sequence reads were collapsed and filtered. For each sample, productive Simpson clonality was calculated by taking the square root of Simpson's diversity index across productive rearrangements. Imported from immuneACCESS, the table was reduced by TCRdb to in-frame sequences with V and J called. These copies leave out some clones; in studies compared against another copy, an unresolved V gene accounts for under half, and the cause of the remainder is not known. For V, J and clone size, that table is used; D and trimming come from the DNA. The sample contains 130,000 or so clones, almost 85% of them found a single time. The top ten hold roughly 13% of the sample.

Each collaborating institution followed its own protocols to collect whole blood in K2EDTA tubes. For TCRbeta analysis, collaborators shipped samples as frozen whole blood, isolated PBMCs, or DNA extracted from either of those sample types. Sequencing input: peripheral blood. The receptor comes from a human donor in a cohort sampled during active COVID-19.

CDR3 loop: CASSPNSGNTIYF. The DNA sequence is as follows: TGTGCCAGCAGCCCCAACTCTGGAAACACCATATATTTT. This chain is built from TRBV9 and TRBJ1-3, with no confidently assigned D gene. The CDR3 goes from the cysteine to the phenylalanine over 13 residues. Only CDR3 DNA is held: 39 bases, read in frame from base 1. Reading the germline V gene gives CDR1 SGDLS and CDR2 YYNGEE. Trimming takes 4 bases from V and 0 bases from J, and the germline ends sit 5 bases apart. With all but the CDR3 taken from the reference TRBV9 and TRBJ1-3 genes, the full variable domain is: DSGVTQTPKHLITATGQRVTLRCSPRSGDLSVYWYQQSLDQGLQFLIQYYNGEERAKGNILERFSAQQFPDLHSELNLSSLELGDSALYFCASSPNSGNTIYFGEGSWLTVV.